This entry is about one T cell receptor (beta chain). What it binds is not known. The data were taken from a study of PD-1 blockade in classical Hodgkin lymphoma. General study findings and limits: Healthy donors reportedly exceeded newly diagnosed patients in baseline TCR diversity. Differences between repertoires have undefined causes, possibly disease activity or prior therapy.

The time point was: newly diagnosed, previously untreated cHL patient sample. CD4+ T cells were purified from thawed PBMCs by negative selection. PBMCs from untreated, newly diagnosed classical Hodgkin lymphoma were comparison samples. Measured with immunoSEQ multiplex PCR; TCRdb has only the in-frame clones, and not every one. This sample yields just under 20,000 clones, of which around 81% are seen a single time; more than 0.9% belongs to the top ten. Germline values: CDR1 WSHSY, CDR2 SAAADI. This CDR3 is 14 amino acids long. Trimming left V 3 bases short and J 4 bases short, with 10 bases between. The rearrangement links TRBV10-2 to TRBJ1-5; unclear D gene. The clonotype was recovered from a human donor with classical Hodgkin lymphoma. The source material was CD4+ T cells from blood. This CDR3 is CASSDVLLNQPQHF. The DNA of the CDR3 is TGCGCCAGCAGTGACGTACTACTAAATCAGCCCCAGCATTTT.